The 9 T cell receptor beta chains below all came from one sample that was sequenced in a study of graft-versus-host responses after intestinal transplantation. The repertoire was sequenced with immunoSEQ multiplex PCR; TCRdb's copy has only in-frame clones and lacks some. The table shows approximately 89,000 clones, with 85% to 95% occurring only once. Antigens of these TCRs are unknown. The sample consisted of unstimulated CD8+ T cells sorted from spleen or lymph node cells, taken before transplant. The receptors come from a human donor who was the organ donor for an intestinal transplant.

CDR3 amino acids: CASSEPVRADGYTF. The CDR3 DNA reads TGTGCCAGCAGCGAACCCGTCAGGGCTGATGGCTACACCTTC. The rearrangement joins TRBV5-4 to TRBJ1-2, with D perhaps TRBD1 (5 bases). This CDR3 comprises 14 residues. The V end was cut by 4 bases, the J end by 6 bases, with 16 bases between. CDR1 SGHNT and CDR2 YYREEE come from the germline V gene (reference sequence).

The chain recombines TRBV6-4 with TRBJ2-1, with 8 bases that match TRBD1. V shed 5 bases and J 0 bases; nucleotides not matched to a gene: 6. CDR1 and CDR2 (germline): MRHNA, SNTAGT. CDR3 size: 16 residues. The CDR3 DNA reads TGTGCCAGCAGTAGGACAGGGAGGAGCTCCTACAATGAGCAGTTCTTC. This encodes CASSRTGRSSYNEQFF.

V usage is TRBV7-9 and J usage is TRBJ2-7, with 8 bases aligning to TRBD1. The CDR3 sequence is 16 residues long. Germline CDR1 is SEHNR and CDR2 is FQNEAQ (reference sequence). Trimming cost V 3 bases and J 7 bases; bases outside gene matches: 14. The CDR3 nucleotides are TGTGCCAGCAGCTTCCTCCCTGGGGACAGGTATTGGGAGCAGTACTTC. Encoded protein: CASSFLPGDRYWEQYF.

The rearrangement joins TRBV28 to TRBJ2-7; the D is unclear. The CDR3 length is 13 residues. The germline V gene has CDR1 MDHEN and CDR2 SYDVKM. V lost 6 bases, J lost 1 base, and 10 bases lay in between. CDR3 loop: CASSPLVSYEQYF. The CDR3 coding sequence is TGTGCCAGCAGCCCACTTGTGTCCTACGAGCAGTACTTC. Drawing the rest from reference TRBV28 and TRBJ2-7, the complete variable domain is DVKVTQSSRYLVKRTGEKVFLECVQDMDHENMFWYRQDPGLGLRLIYFSYDVKMKEKGDIPEGYSVSREKKERFSLILESASTNQTSMYLCASSPLVSYEQYFGPGTRLTVT.

The rearrangement joins TRBV11-2 to TRBJ2-7; 11 positions agree with TRBD2. Germline V CDR1 and CDR2: SGHAT, FQNNGV. The CDR3 has 17 residues. Trimming removed 5 bases from V and 3 bases from J; junction bases left unmatched: 12. CDR3 nucleotides: TGTGCCAGCAGCCTACAACTTAGCGGGAGGGGGCTCTACGAGCAGTACTTC. Protein product: CASSLQLSGRGLYEQYF.

This clone came up once. The chain recombines TRBV27 with TRBJ2-1, with D unclear. Trimming took off 5 bases at V and 0 bases at J, with 11 bases between the two ends. The germline V gene has CDR1 MNHEY and CDR2 SMNVEV (reference sequence). The CDR3 totals 15 residues. The CDR3 sequence is CASSPIVSSYNEQFF. The CDR3 DNA sequence: TGTGCCAGCAGTCCTATAGTAAGCTCCTACAATGAGCAGTTCTTC.

The rearrangement links TRBV19 to TRBJ1-2, with TRBD1 identical over 8 bases. Germline CDR1 is LNHDA and CDR2 is SQIVND (reference sequence). Trimming removed 7 bases from V and 6 bases from J; junction bases left unmatched: 10. The CDR3 has 14 amino acids. This CDR3 reads CASTTQGAVNGYTF. As DNA, the CDR3 is TGTGCCAGTACCACCCAGGGGGCCGTTAATGGCTACACCTTC.

This chain links TRBV27 with TRBJ1-5, with TRBD1 identical over 9 bases. The germline V gene encodes CDR1 MNHEY and CDR2 SMNVEV (reference sequence). The CDR3 extends over 17 amino acids. J was trimmed by 4 bases and V by 5 bases; bases with no gene match: 12. This chain's CDR3 is CASSIHPGQGWNQPQHF. The CDR3 region has the DNA TGTGCCAGCAGTATCCATCCGGGACAGGGCTGGAATCAGCCCCAGCATTTT.

V and J are TRBV27 and TRBJ2-1, with 8 bases aligning to TRBD2. CDR1 is MNHEY and CDR2 is SMNVEV in the germline V gene (reference sequence). V shed 9 bases, J shed 6 bases, and the junction held 10 bases outside the gene matches. The CDR3 spans 14 residues. This chain's CDR3 is CASQTSGTSNEQFF. The CDR3 nucleotides read TGTGCCAGTCAAACCTCCGGGACTAGCAATGAGCAGTTCTTC.